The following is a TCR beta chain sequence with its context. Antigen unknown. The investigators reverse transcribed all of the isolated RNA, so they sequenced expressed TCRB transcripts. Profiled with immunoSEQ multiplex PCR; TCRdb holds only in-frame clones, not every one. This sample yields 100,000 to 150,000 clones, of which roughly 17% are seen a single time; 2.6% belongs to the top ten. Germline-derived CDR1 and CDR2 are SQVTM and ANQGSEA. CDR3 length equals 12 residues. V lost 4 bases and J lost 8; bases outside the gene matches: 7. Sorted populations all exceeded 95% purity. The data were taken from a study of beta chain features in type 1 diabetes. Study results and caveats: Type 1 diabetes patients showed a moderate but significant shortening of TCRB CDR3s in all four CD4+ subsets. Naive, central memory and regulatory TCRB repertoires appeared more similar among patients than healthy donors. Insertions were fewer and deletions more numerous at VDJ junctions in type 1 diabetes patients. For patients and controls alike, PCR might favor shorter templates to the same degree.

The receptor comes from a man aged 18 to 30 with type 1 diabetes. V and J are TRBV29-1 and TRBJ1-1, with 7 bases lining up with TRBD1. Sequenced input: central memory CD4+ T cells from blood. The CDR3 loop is CSVGWWDREAFF. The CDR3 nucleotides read TGCAGCGTTGGATGGTGGGACAGAGAAGCTTTCTTT.